This TCR beta chain is from a study of blood T cell repertoires in COVID-19. Study context: Whether acute or convalescent, the COVID-19 samples came from the United States, Italy and Spain. T cells, B-cell-depleted T cells, or PBMCs provided the cDNA or gDNA that served as material.

Authors' methods: Reference gene primers were amplified, and this amplification served to estimate nucleated cell counts. The assay was immunoSEQ multiplex PCR, and TCRdb's table has in-frame clones only and misses some. The V and J calls and the clone size are those of that table, but D and trimming were determined from the DNA. Here the sample spans some 120,000 clones, around 83% being singletons. The V segment lost 7 bases and the J segment 5 bases; nucleotides outside the gene matches: 11. Germline V lookup: CDR1 MNHNY, CDR2 SVGAGI (reference sequence). The CDR3 has 16 amino acids. This chain links TRBV6-6 with TRBJ2-3; TRBD2 agrees at 11 bases. The receptor comes from a man in his 70s with acute or convalescent COVID-19. The sequencing input was peripheral blood. For the CDR3, the DNA is TGTGCCAGCAACCCCAATAGCGGGGGGGGCAGAGATACGCAGTATTTT. Residues: CASNPNSGGGRDTQYF.